The 2 T cell receptor beta chains below come from one sample, sequenced in a study of CD8 T cells in ankylosing spondylitis. The study's findings and limits: Apparently characteristic of ankylosing spondylitis blood was a TCR beta motif (under ten highly homologous variants).

These receptors have no known antigen. TCRdb redid the calling of the 5' RACE reads with MiXCR, one entry per CDR3 protein. This sample has about 800,000 distinct CDR3 sequences, with roughly 12% found just once. The sequenced sample consisted of blood, either unsorted or a sorted T cell fraction (not recorded which). Receptor source: a male donor with ankylosing spondylitis.

The chain combines TRBV29-1 with TRBJ2-1; 11 bases are a match to TRBD2. The length of the CDR3 is 15 residues. The germline V gene has CDR1 SQVTM and CDR2 ANQGSEA. V gave up 3 bases and J gave up 4 bases; unmatched junction bases: 5. This chain's CDR3 is CSVDGTSGPYNEQFF. The CDR3 DNA follows: TGCAGCGTTGACGGGACTAGCGGACCTTACAATGAGCAGTTCTTC.

This clonotype was observed at least ten times. The chain is built from TRBV2 and TRBJ2-5, with TRBD2 matching over 7 bases. The germline gives CDR1 SNHLY, CDR2 FYNNEI. The CDR3 runs 13 residues. V shed 5 bases and J 2 bases; nucleotides not matched to a gene: 2. CDR3 nucleotide sequence: TGTGCCAGCAGTCGGACTAGGCAAGAGACCCAGTACTTC. As protein: CASSRTRQETQYF.